Presented here are 22 T cell receptor beta chains from one specimen sequenced in a study of T cell responses to AZD1222 COVID-19 vaccine. This table comes from immunoSEQ multiplex PCR, and its TCRdb copy is limited to in-frame clones, with some not included. Of around 110,000 clones in the sample, approximately 90% were seen once. Source: peripheral blood, taken on day 0 of AZD1222 vaccination. These receptors were collected from an adult in good health.

The chain has TRBV5-6 and TRBJ1-2; TRBD1 matches at 7 bases. Germline lookup yields CDR1 SGHDT and CDR2 YYEEEE. The V gene end was trimmed by 4 bases and the J gene end by 2 bases; junction bases not matched to a gene: 14. This CDR3 is built from 17 residues. CDR3 protein: CASSADRDSTSNYGYTF. CDR3 coding DNA: TGTGCCAGCAGCGCAGACCGGGACAGCACTTCCAACTATGGCTACACCTTC.

V usage is TRBV20-1 and J usage is TRBJ2-5, with TRBD1 matching 7 bases. Germline CDR1 reads DFQATT; CDR2 reads SNEGSKA (reference sequence). Losses at the gene ends were 3 bases for V and 2 bases for J; bases not matched to a gene: 6. CDR3 length: 14 residues. Here the CDR3 DNA reads TGCAGTGCTAGTCGAGGGGGCAGGCAAGAGACCCAGTACTTC. Amino acid sequence: CSASRGGRQETQYF.

The V gene is TRBV3-1 (or the pseudogene TRBV3-2), the J gene TRBJ1-4; 9 nucleotides match TRBD1. The CDR3 loop spans 15 amino acids. Germline lookup yields CDR1 LGHDT and CDR2 YNNKEL (reference sequence). Trimming removed 2 bases from V and 8 bases from J; junction bases left unmatched: 6. CDR3 DNA: TGTGCCAGCAGCCAAACAGGGGGCGCGGGAGAAAAACTGTTTTTT. Translated: CASSQTGGAGEKLFF.

This chain links TRBV25-1 with TRBJ2-7; the D gene could be TRBD1 or TRBD2 (5 bases each). Germline V CDR1 and CDR2: MGHDK, SYGVNS. The length of the CDR3 is 13 residues. V dropped 6 bases and J dropped 2 bases, with 11 bases sitting between them. The CDR3 sequence is CASRGVGAYEQYF. CDR3 bases: TGTGCCAGCAGGGGGGTCGGGGCCTACGAGCAGTACTTC.

The rearrangement joins TRBV7-3 to TRBJ2-3, with unresolved D. V shed 6 bases and J shed 4 bases, with 8 bases lying between them. The CDR3 has 12 amino acids. Germline V gene data show CDR1 as SGHTA and CDR2 as FQGTGA. Here the CDR3 reads CASSSRPDTQYF. The CDR3 DNA is TGTGCCAGCAGTTCTAGGCCAGATACGCAGTATTTT. The whole variable domain, remainder taken from reference TRBV7-3 and TRBJ2-3, is GAGVSQTPSNKVTEKGKYVELRCDPISGHTALYWYRQSLGQGPEFLIYFQGTGAADDSGLPNDRFFAVRPEGSVSTLKIQRTERGDSAVYLCASSSRPDTQYFGPGTRLTVL.

In DNA form, the CDR3 reads TGTGCCAGTGGGGGAGGGTCTGAAGCTTTCTTT. This translates into CASGGGSEAFF. This chain uses TRBV27 with TRBJ1-1, with D possibly being TRBD1 (5 bases). The germline V gene encodes CDR1 MNHEY and CDR2 SMNVEV (reference sequence). The germline V and J ends were trimmed by 9 bases and 6 bases, with 11 bases remaining between them. CDR3 size: 11 residues.

This clone was observed a handful of times. The J gene is TRBJ1-2, the V gene TRBV6-5; a possible D gene is TRBD1 (5 bases). Looked up from germline, CDR1 is MNHEY and CDR2 is SVGAGI. The CDR3 has 13 amino acids. The V and J ends lost 7 bases and 3 bases respectively, with 12 bases between them. As DNA, the CDR3 is TGTGCCAGCACAGGAGGGGAAGACTATGGCTACACCTTC. Translation gives CASTGGEDYGYTF.

V is TRBV6-1 and J is TRBJ2-5, with 12 nucleotides matching TRBD2. There are 18 residues in the CDR3. V shed 1 base, J shed 4 bases, and the junction held 10 bases outside the gene matches. CDR1 is MNHNS, CDR2 SASEGT, per germline. CDR3 bases: TGTGCCAGCAGTGAAGGACTAGCGGGGGTTCCCGGGGGAGAGACCCAGTACTTC. Translated: CASSEGLAGVPGGETQYF.

In nucleotides, the CDR3 is TGTGCCATCAGTGAGCGCGGGGACTATGGCTACACCTTC. This encodes CAISERGDYGYTF. The chain employs TRBV10-3 and TRBJ1-2; the D is unclear. This CDR3 contains 13 residues. V shed 2 bases and J shed 3 bases, with 7 bases lying between them. Germline V gives CDR1 ENHRY, CDR2 SYGVKD.

The chain is built from TRBV2 and TRBJ1-2; D is undetermined. Trimming left V 4 bases short and J 5 bases short, with 14 bases between. There are 14 residues in the CDR3. Germline V gene sequence: CDR1 SNHLY, CDR2 FYNNEI. CDR3 DNA: TGTGCCAGCAGTGCAGGAGGTGTGGGGTATGGCTACACCTTC. Its protein product is CASSAGGVGYGYTF.

The chain recombines TRBV12-3 or TRBV12-4 with TRBJ2-3; D uncertain. The CDR3 contains 12 residues. V was pared by 1 base and J by 1 base, with 0 bases between. The CDR3 bases are TGTGCCAGCAGTTTAGGCACAGATACGCAGTATTTT. This codes for CASSLGTDTQYF.

The chain combines TRBV21-1 with TRBJ1-4; the table calls TRBD1, which could not be checked here. TRBV21-1 is marked as a pseudogene. The CDR3 has 16 residues. CDR3 in amino acids: CAIPWDRTPTNEKLFF. DNA of the CDR3: TGTGCCATTCCTTGGGACAGAACCCCAACTAATGAAAAACTGTTTTTT.

This clone was counted once. The chain links TRBV11-3 to TRBJ2-5, with a possible D match to TRBD2 (6 bases). The V end lost 0 bases, the J end lost 4 bases, and 12 bases lay between the germline ends. CDR1 is SGHNT and CDR2 is YENEEA in the germline V gene. This CDR3 spans 15 amino acids. CDR3 in amino acids: CASSLDGRVGETQYF. In nucleotides, the CDR3 is TGTGCCAGCAGCTTAGACGGGAGAGTGGGAGAGACCCAGTACTTC. The entire variable domain, with the rest obtained from reference TRBV11-3 and TRBJ2-5, is as follows: EAGVVQSPRYKIIEKKQPVAFWCNPISGHNTLYWYLQNLGQGPELLIRYENEEAVDDSQLPKDRFSAERLKGVDSTLKIQPAELGDSAVYLCASSLDGRVGETQYFGPGTRLLVL.

The V gene is TRBV6-2 or TRBV6-3, the J gene TRBJ1-2; 8 nucleotides agree with TRBD1. The CDR3 spans 12 residues. The V segment lost 5 bases and the J segment 8 bases; nucleotides outside the gene matches: 4. The V gene's germline CDR1 is MNHEY and CDR2 SVGEGT. The CDR3 region is CASSRTGYGYTF. CDR3 nucleotide sequence: TGTGCCAGCAGTCGGACAGGGTACGGCTACACCTTC.

This chain joins TRBV10-3 and TRBJ1-1; TRBD1 aligns across 7 bases. Germline assignment: CDR1 ENHRY and CDR2 SYGVKD. CDR3 length equals 12 residues. J gave up 8 bases and V 10 bases, and 10 bases lay outside the gene matches. The chain's CDR3 is CATGDRETEAFF. The CDR3 coding sequence is TGTGCCACTGGGGACAGAGAGACCGAAGCTTTCTTT.

The chain employs TRBV5-4 and TRBJ1-6, with 8 bases lining up with TRBD1. The CDR3 extends over 15 amino acids. The V gene end was trimmed by 0 bases and the J gene end by 10 bases; junction bases not matched to a gene: 6. Germline CDR1 reads SGHNT; CDR2 reads YYREEE (reference sequence). The CDR3 sequence is CASSLAPGQGSPLHF. CDR3 nucleotides: TGTGCCAGCAGCTTGGCGCCCGGACAGGGCTCACCCCTCCACTTT.

This chain links TRBV24-1 with TRBJ2-5; D might be TRBD2 (7 bases). Looked up from germline, CDR1 is KGHDR and CDR2 is SFDVKD. The CDR3 is 15 amino acids. V lost 5 bases, J lost 1 base, and 13 bases lay in between. The CDR3 sequence: CATSGPGGTQETQYF. CDR3 DNA: TGTGCCACCAGTGGGCCGGGGGGCACCCAAGAGACCCAGTACTTC.

CDR3 loop: CASSALPDSNTGELFF. DNA of the CDR3: TGTGCCAGCAGTGCCCTCCCGGACTCGAACACCGGGGAGCTGTTTTTT. The V call is TRBV6-1, the J call TRBJ2-2, with D perhaps TRBD2 (5 bases). Germline V lookup: CDR1 MNHNS, CDR2 SASEGT. Trimming left V 4 bases short and J 0 bases short, with 12 bases between. This CDR3 spans 16 amino acids.

The chain uses TRBV7-9 and TRBJ1-1; D remains ambiguous. V was cut by 3 bases and J by 2 bases, with 10 bases left in between. The germline gives CDR1 SEHNR, CDR2 FQNEAQ (reference sequence). CDR3 length equals 14 residues. The CDR3 coding sequence is TGTGCCAGCAGCTTTACAACAGCTAACACTGAAGCTTTCTTT. This codes for CASSFTTANTEAFF.

This clone has only a few counts. This chain uses TRBV24-1 with TRBJ2-7, with a possible D match to TRBD1 (5 bases). Germline values: CDR1 KGHDR, CDR2 SFDVKD. Trimming removed 5 bases at V and 1 base at J, with 11 bases between. This CDR3 has 14 residues. CDR3 amino acids: CATSAAGISYEQYF. CDR3 DNA sequence: TGTGCCACCAGTGCCGCAGGGATTTCCTACGAGCAGTACTTC.

The rearrangement links TRBV12-5 to TRBJ1-2; D is unresolved. The CDR3 has 13 amino acids. The germline V and J ends were trimmed by 1 base and 8 bases, with 11 bases remaining between them. CDR1 is LGHNT and CDR2 is FRNRAP in the germline V gene. For the CDR3, the DNA is TGTGCTAGTGGTTTGGGGGATTTAAGGGGCTACACCTTC. It codes for CASGLGDLRGYTF. Complete variable domain (other parts from reference TRBV12-5 and TRBJ1-2): DARVTQTPRHKVTEMGQEVTMRCQPILGHNTVFWYRQTMMQGLELLAYFRNRAPLDDSGMPKDRFSAEMPDATLATLKIQPSEPRDSAVYFCASGLGDLRGYTFGSGTRLTVV.

The chain links TRBV19 to TRBJ2-2; TRBD1 is a possible D gene (6 bases). CDR1 and CDR2 (germline): LNHDA, SQIVND (reference sequence). The CDR3 consists of 15 residues. With 7 bases removed from V and 6 bases from J, the gap between germline ends came to 18 bases. CDR3 DNA: TGTGCCAGTACCCCTAGAGGGGGATTCGCCGGGGAGCTGTTTTTT. Protein sequence: CASTPRGGFAGELFF.